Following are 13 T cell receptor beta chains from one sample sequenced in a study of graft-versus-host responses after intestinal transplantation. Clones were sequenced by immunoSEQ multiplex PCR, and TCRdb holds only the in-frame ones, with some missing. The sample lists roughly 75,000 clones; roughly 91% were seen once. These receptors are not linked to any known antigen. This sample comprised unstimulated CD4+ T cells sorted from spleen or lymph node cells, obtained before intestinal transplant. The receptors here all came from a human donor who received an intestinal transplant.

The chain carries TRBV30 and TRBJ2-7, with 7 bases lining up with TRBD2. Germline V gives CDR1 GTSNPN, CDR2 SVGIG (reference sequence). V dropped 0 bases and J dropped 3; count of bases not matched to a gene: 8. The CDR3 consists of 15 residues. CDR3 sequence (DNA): TGTGCCTGGAGTGTACATAGCGGGCTATACTACGAGCAGTACTTC. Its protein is CAWSVHSGLYYEQYF.

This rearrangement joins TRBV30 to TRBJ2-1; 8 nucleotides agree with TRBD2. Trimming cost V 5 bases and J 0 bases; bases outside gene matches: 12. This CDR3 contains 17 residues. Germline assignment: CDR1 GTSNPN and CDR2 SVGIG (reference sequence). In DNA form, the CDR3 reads TGTGCCTGGGGTGGAACCATAGCGGGGAGCTCCTACAATGAGCAGTTCTTC. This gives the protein CAWGGTIAGSSYNEQFF.

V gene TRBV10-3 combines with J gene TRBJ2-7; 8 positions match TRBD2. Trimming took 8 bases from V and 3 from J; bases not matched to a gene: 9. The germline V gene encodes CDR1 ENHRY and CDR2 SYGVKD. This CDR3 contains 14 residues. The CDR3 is CAIGNTGTSYEQYF. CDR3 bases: TGTGCCATCGGGAATACCGGGACTAGCTACGAGCAGTACTTC.

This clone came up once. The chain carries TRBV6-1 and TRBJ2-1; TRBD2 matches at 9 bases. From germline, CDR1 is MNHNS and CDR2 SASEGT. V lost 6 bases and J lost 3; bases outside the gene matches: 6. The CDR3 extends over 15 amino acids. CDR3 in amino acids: CASSKGLAFYNEQFF. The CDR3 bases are TGTGCCAGCAGCAAGGGACTAGCCTTCTACAATGAGCAGTTCTTC.

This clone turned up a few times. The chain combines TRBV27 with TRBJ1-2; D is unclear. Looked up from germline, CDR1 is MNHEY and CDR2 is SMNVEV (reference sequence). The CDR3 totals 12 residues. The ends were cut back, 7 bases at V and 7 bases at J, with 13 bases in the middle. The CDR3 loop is CASKNSRSGYTF. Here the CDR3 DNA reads TGTGCCAGCAAGAACTCCCGTAGTGGCTACACCTTC.

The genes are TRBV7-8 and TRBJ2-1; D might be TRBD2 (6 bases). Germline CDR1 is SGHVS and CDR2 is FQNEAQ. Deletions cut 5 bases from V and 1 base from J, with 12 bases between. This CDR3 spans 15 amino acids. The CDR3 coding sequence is TGTGCCAGCAGCCCTCAGGCGGGGTCCTACAATGAGCAGTTCTTC. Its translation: CASSPQAGSYNEQFF.

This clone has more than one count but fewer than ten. The chain's CDR3 is CASSYSSEKLFF. For the CDR3, the DNA is TGTGCCAGCAGTTACTCCAGTGAAAAACTGTTTTTT. This sequence joins TRBV6-6 and TRBJ1-4, with no clear D. Per the germline V gene, CDR1 is MNHNY and CDR2 is SVGAGI (reference sequence). Deletions cut 0 bases from V and 7 bases from J, with 3 bases between. The CDR3 length is 12 residues.

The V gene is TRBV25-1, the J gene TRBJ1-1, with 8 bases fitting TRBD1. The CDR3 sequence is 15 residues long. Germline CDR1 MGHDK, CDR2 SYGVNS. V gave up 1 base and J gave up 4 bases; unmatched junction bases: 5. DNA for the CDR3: TGTGCCAGCAGTGAATTCGGGGACAGGCTCACTGAAGCTTTCTTT. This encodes CASSEFGDRLTEAFF. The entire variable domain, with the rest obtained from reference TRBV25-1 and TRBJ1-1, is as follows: EADIYQTPRYLVIGTGKKITLECSQTMGHDKMYWYQQDPGMELHLIHYSYGVNSTEKGDLSSESTVSRIRTEHFPLTLESARPSHTSQYLCASSEFGDRLTEAFFGQGTRLTVV.

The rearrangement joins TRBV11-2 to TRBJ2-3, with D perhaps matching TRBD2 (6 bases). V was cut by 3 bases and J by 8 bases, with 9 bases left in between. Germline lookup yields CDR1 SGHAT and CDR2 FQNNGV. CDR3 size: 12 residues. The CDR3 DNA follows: TGTGCCAGCAGCTTGACGGGACTTACGCAGTATTTT. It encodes CASSLTGLTQYF.

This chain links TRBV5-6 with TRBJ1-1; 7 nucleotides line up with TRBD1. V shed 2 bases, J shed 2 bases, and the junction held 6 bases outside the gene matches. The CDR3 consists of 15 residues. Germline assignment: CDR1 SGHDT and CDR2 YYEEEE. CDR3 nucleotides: TGTGCCAGCAGCTTTGAACAGGGGATAAACACTGAAGCTTTCTTT. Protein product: CASSFEQGINTEAFF. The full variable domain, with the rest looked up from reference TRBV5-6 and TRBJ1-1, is DAGVTQSPTHLIKTRGQQVTLRCSPKSGHDTVSWYQQALGQGPQFIFQYYEEEERQRGNFPDRFSGHQFPNYSSELNVNALLLGDSALYLCASSFEQGINTEAFFGQGTRLTVV.

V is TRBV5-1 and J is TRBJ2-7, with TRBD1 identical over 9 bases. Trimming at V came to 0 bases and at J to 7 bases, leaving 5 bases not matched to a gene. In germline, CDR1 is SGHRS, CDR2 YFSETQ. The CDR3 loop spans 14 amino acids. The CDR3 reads CASSLGTGVGEQYF. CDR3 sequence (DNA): TGCGCCAGCAGCTTGGGGACAGGGGTAGGGGAGCAGTACTTC.

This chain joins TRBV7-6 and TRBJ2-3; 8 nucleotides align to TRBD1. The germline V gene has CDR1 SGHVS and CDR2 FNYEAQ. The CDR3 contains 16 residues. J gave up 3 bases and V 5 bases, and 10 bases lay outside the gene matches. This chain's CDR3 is CASSQQPGQGTDTQYF. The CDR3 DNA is TGTGCCAGCAGCCAACAGCCAGGACAGGGAACAGATACGCAGTATTTT.

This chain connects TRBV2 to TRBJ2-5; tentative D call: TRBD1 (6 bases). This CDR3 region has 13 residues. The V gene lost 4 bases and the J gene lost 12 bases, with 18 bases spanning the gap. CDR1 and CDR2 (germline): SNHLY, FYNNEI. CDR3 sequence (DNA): TGTGCCAGCAGTGCCCTAGCTAACAGGGAGAAGTACTTC. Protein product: CASSALANREKYF.